A single sample gave rise to the 31 T cell receptor beta chains below, sequenced in a study of blood T cell repertoires in COVID-19. Clones were read by immunoSEQ multiplex PCR, and TCRdb kept only the in-frame ones, dropping some. This table has some 98,000 clones, around 82% appearing once. Sequenced material: peripheral blood. These receptors all stem from a man between 65 and 80 years old with active or convalescent COVID-19.

This clone was counted between two and nine times. The J gene is TRBJ2-3, the V gene TRBV6-2 or TRBV6-3; D might be TRBD1 or TRBD2, each matching 7 bases. The CDR3 is 14 amino acids. V was cut by 6 bases and J by 4 bases, with 14 bases left in between. The germline CDR1 and CDR2 sequences are MNHEY and SVGEGT. CDR3 residues: CASSPGGGPDTQYF. CDR3 sequence (DNA): TGTGCCAGCAGCCCAGGGGGGGGCCCAGATACGCAGTATTTT.

The chain carries TRBV12-5 and TRBJ2-2; D is possibly TRBD1 (5 bases). The CDR3 runs 16 residues. V lost 0 bases, J lost 0 bases, and 8 bases lay in between. CDR1 is LGHNT, CDR2 FRNRAP, per germline. This CDR3 reads CASGLVRASNTGELFF. The CDR3 coding sequence is TGTGCTAGTGGTTTGGTCAGGGCCTCGAACACCGGGGAGCTGTTTTTT.

The chain has TRBV4-3 and TRBJ2-2; 9 bases fit TRBD1. V was clipped by 5 bases and J by 5 bases; unmatched bases: 9. Germline V lookup: CDR1 LGHNA, CDR2 YSLEER. The CDR3 runs 16 residues. This chain's CDR3 is CASSGLLQGATGELFF. In DNA form, the CDR3 reads TGCGCCAGCAGCGGGCTGTTACAGGGGGCTACCGGGGAGCTGTTTTTT.

This clone was picked up one time. V and J are TRBV5-1 and TRBJ2-5, with D unresolved. Germline V gene lookup returns CDR1 SGHRS and CDR2 YFSETQ. V lost 2 bases and J lost 3, with 8 bases in between. The CDR3 is 13 amino acids. CDR3 DNA sequence: TGCGCCAGCAGCTTCCTACCCGAAGAGACCCAGTACTTC. This gives the protein CASSFLPEETQYF.

The genes are TRBV28 and TRBJ1-4; D unclear. The CDR3 consists of 15 residues. CDR1 MDHEN and CDR2 SYDVKM come from the germline V gene. Trimming stripped 5 bases from V and 4 bases from J, with 14 bases between. Here the CDR3 reads CASSPPGYGNEKLFF. The CDR3 DNA reads as TGTGCCAGCAGTCCCCCCGGGTATGGTAATGAAAAACTGTTTTTT. Full variable domain (rest looked up from reference TRBV28 and TRBJ1-4): DVKVTQSSRYLVKRTGEKVFLECVQDMDHENMFWYRQDPGLGLRLIYFSYDVKMKEKGDIPEGYSVSREKKERFSLILESASTNQTSMYLCASSPPGYGNEKLFFGSGTQLSVL.

The CDR3 bases are TGTGCCAGCAGCACCGGGACACCGCCTTGGGAGCAGTACTTC. This translates into CASSTGTPPWEQYF. The chain carries TRBV4-2 and TRBJ2-7, with a weak D call TRBD1 (6 bases). The ends were cut back, 5 bases at V and 7 bases at J, with 18 bases in the middle. The germline V gene has CDR1 LGHNA and CDR2 YNFKEQ. CDR3 length equals 14 residues.

V is TRBV29-1 and J is TRBJ2-2; TRBD2 is a possible D gene (5 bases). The CDR3 sequence is 13 residues long. Trimming took 3 bases from V and 5 from J, leaving 10 bases between them. CDR1 SQVTM and CDR2 ANQGSEA come from the germline V gene. The CDR3 protein is CSVDSGGTGELFF. DNA for the CDR3: TGCAGCGTTGATTCGGGCGGGACCGGGGAGCTGTTTTTT.

This rearrangement joins TRBV19 to TRBJ2-2; maybe TRBD2 (6 bases). CDR3 length: 15 amino acids. Trimming stripped 2 bases from V and 4 bases from J, with 11 bases between. Germline V CDR1 and CDR2: LNHDA, SQIVND (reference sequence). The CDR3, as DNA: TGTGCCAGTAGTATATTGGTAGCGGCCACCGGGGAGCTGTTTTTT. Encoded protein: CASSILVAATGELFF.

The chain carries TRBV10-3 and TRBJ2-7, with 16 positions matching TRBD2. There are 15 residues in the CDR3. V was pared by 8 bases and J by 4 bases, with 5 bases of the junction left unmatched. From germline, CDR1 is ENHRY and CDR2 SYGVKD. DNA of the CDR3: TGTGCCATCCGTGCGGGACTAGCGGGGGGGTACGAGCAGTACTTC. Encoded protein: CAIRAGLAGGYEQYF.

The chain joins TRBV18 to TRBJ2-3; TRBD2 matches 11 bases. Trimming removed 6 bases from V and 6 bases from J; junction bases left unmatched: 8. Germline V gives CDR1 KGHSH, CDR2 LQKENI. The CDR3 loop spans 15 amino acids. For the CDR3, the DNA is TGTGCCAGCTCCTCGGGACTAGCGGTGGGGGATACGCAGTATTTT. Translating it yields CASSSGLAVGDTQYF.

This clone showed up just a few times. J is TRBJ2-6 and V is TRBV7-2; D remains ambiguous. Trimming cost V 8 bases and J 0 bases, with 8 bases left between them. CDR1 and CDR2 (germline): SGHTA, FQGNSA. The length of the CDR3 is 14 residues. CDR3 nucleotides: TGTGCCAGCGTCCCACTCTCTGGGGCCAACGTCCTGACTTTC. This gives the protein CASVPLSGANVLTF.

In this sample, this clone turned up a few times. V is TRBV6-5 and J is TRBJ1-5; no reliable D call. This CDR3 contains 11 residues. Germline-derived CDR1 and CDR2 are MNHEY and SVGAGI. V lost 3 bases, J lost 13 bases, and 10 bases lay in between. CDR3 region: CASSYLPSQHF. CDR3 DNA: TGTGCCAGCAGTTATCTGCCGAGTCAGCATTTT.

This chain uses TRBV18 with TRBJ1-5; 10 nucleotides line up with TRBD1. CDR3 size: 14 residues. V dropped 5 bases and J dropped 5; count of bases not matched to a gene: 3. In germline, CDR1 is KGHSH, CDR2 LQKENI. CDR3 nucleotide sequence: TGTGCCAGCTCAACGGGACAGGGGTATCAGCCCCAGCATTTT. Residues: CASSTGQGYQPQHF.

Only one count was recorded for this clone. The chain uses TRBV29-1 and TRBJ1-4; 7 nucleotides align to TRBD1. V trimming: 6 bases; J trimming: 0 bases; junction bases outside the gene matches: 7. CDR1 SQVTM and CDR2 ANQGSEA come from the germline V gene. The CDR3 consists of 15 residues. The CDR3 DNA reads as TGCAGCGTAAAAGCAGGGACAGCAACTAATGAAAAACTGTTTTTT. Translated: CSVKAGTATNEKLFF.

The chain carries TRBV3-1 (or the pseudogene TRBV3-2) and TRBJ2-7; weak D call: TRBD2 (6 bases). V was pared by 1 base and J by 2 bases, with 12 bases between. Germline V gives CDR1 LGHDT, CDR2 YNNKEL (reference sequence). This CDR3 has 15 amino acids. The CDR3 region has the DNA TGTGCCAGCAGCCAAGTTTTGGAGGGAACCTACGAGCAGTACTTC. Amino acids: CASSQVLEGTYEQYF.

The J gene is TRBJ2-3, the V gene TRBV5-4, with TRBD2 identical over 7 bases. The CDR3 totals 15 residues. The V and J ends lost 4 bases and 6 bases, in that order; junction bases with no gene match: 11. Germline CDR1 SGHNT, CDR2 YYREEE (reference sequence). The CDR3 sequence: CASSQRGPSGDTQYF. The CDR3 nucleotides read TGTGCCAGCAGCCAGCGGGGCCCATCGGGTGATACGCAGTATTTT.

The chain recombines TRBV1 with TRBJ1-2. TRBV1 is termed a pseudogene. This CDR3 is 9 amino acids long. This chain's CDR3 is CTSRGTGLF. DNA for the CDR3: TGCACCAGCAGAGGGACTGGCCTTTTC.

J is TRBJ2-7 and V is TRBV19, with 7 bases aligning to TRBD1. Germline lookup yields CDR1 LNHDA and CDR2 SQIVND (reference sequence). V was pared by 4 bases and J by 5 bases, with 8 bases of the junction left unmatched. The CDR3 has 14 residues. CDR3 DNA sequence: TGTGCCAGTAGTACCCCCCAGGGGGTGGACGAGCAGTACTTC. Translation: CASSTPQGVDEQYF.

The chain uses TRBV30 and TRBJ1-2; D gene uncertain. The V end lost 0 bases, the J end lost 4 bases, and 6 bases lay between the germline ends. This CDR3 has 12 residues. The germline V gene has CDR1 GTSNPN and CDR2 SVGIG (reference sequence). Here the CDR3 reads CAWSVRSYGYTF. In nucleotides, the CDR3 is TGTGCCTGGAGTGTGAGGAGCTATGGCTACACCTTC.

The rearrangement links TRBV19 to TRBJ2-5, with 11 nucleotides matching TRBD2. Germline loops: CDR1 LNHDA, CDR2 SQIVND (reference sequence). Trimming cost V 8 bases and J 2 bases; bases outside gene matches: 7. The length of the CDR3 is 15 residues. The CDR3 DNA reads TGTGCCAGTGGGCCCGGGACTAGCGGACAAGAGACCCAGTACTTC. It translates to CASGPGTSGQETQYF.

The genes are TRBV24-1 and TRBJ2-2; D is undetermined. The CDR3 runs to 14 residues. Trimming removed 5 bases at V and 0 bases at J, with 6 bases between. Germline V lookup: CDR1 KGHDR, CDR2 SFDVKD. CDR3 sequence (DNA): TGTGCCACCAGTGGTACAACGAACACCGGGGAGCTGTTTTTT. Its protein is CATSGTTNTGELFF.

This clone was counted between two and nine times. The chain employs TRBV25-1 and TRBJ2-5; a possible D gene is TRBD1 (6 bases). Germline values: CDR1 MGHDK, CDR2 SYGVNS. This CDR3 contains 17 residues. Trimming removed 3 bases from V and 4 bases from J, with 21 bases in between. The CDR3 here is CASSEGRGHRGRETQYF. CDR3 DNA sequence: TGTGCCAGCAGTGAGGGACGGGGACACCGAGGGCGAGAGACCCAGTACTTC.

This clone was counted once. The chain combines TRBV5-6 with TRBJ1-1; 9 nucleotides line up with TRBD1. V was clipped by 6 bases and J by 5 bases; unmatched bases: 5. From germline, CDR1 is SGHDT and CDR2 YYEEEE. The CDR3 contains 13 residues. This chain's CDR3 is CASNRGQETEAFF. The CDR3 region has the DNA TGTGCCAGCAACAGGGGGCAGGAGACTGAAGCTTTCTTT. Combining the CDR3 with reference TRBV5-6 and TRBJ1-1 gives the whole variable domain DAGVTQSPTHLIKTRGQQVTLRCSPKSGHDTVSWYQQALGQGPQFIFQYYEEEERQRGNFPDRFSGHQFPNYSSELNVNALLLGDSALYLCASNRGQETEAFFGQGTRLTVV.

J is TRBJ1-3 and V is TRBV25-1, with no clear D. Deletions cut 2 bases from V and 0 bases from J, with 11 bases between. The CDR3 loop spans 16 amino acids. The germline gives CDR1 MGHDK, CDR2 SYGVNS. The CDR3 reads CASSEAGSRSGNTIYF. The CDR3 coding sequence is TGTGCCAGCAGTGAAGCGGGCAGCCGCTCTGGAAACACCATATATTTT.

The chain joins TRBV7-2 to TRBJ2-5; maybe TRBD1 (5 bases). CDR3 length: 15 amino acids. Germline CDR1 reads SGHTA; CDR2 reads FQGNSA. Between the trimmed V and J ends, which lost 2 bases and 5 bases, there was a span of 15 bases. CDR3 region: CASSLFQGARETQYF. The CDR3 coding sequence is TGTGCCAGCAGCTTATTCCAAGGGGCCAGGGAGACCCAGTACTTC. The variable domain in full, completed from reference TRBV7-2 and TRBJ2-5, reads GAGVSQSPSNKVTEKGKDVELRCDPISGHTALYWYRQSLGQGLEFLIYFQGNSAPDKSGLPSDRFSAERTGGSVSTLTIQRTQQEDSAVYLCASSLFQGARETQYFGPGTRLLVL.

This clone has a handful of counts. The chain links TRBV6-5 to TRBJ2-7; TRBD2 matches at 7 bases. CDR1 and CDR2 (germline): MNHEY, SVGAGI. This CDR3 comprises 15 residues. J was trimmed by 0 bases and V by 7 bases; bases with no gene match: 9. The CDR3 DNA is TGTGCCAGCACCCGGAGCGGGGCCAGCTCCTACGAGCAGTACTTC. Translated, it gives CASTRSGASSYEQYF.

This chain joins TRBV5-6 and TRBJ1-6; unclear D gene. Trimming removed 5 bases from V and 6 bases from J, with 12 bases in between. CDR1 and CDR2 (germline): SGHDT, YYEEEE. The CDR3 consists of 14 residues. CDR3 sequence reads: CASRSAPGNSPLHF. The DNA of the CDR3 is TGTGCCAGCAGGTCTGCACCGGGTAATTCACCCCTCCACTTT.

This clone appeared a single time. V and J are TRBV6-2 or TRBV6-3 and TRBJ2-7; weak D call: TRBD2 (7 bases). Trimming left V 3 bases short and J 0 bases short, with 27 bases between. CDR3 length equals 20 residues. The germline V gene has CDR1 MNHEY and CDR2 SVGEGT. The CDR3 loop reads CASSYNPSGGPAGNSYEQYF. CDR3 bases: TGTGCCAGCAGTTATAATCCTTCCGGGGGCCCAGCGGGGAACTCCTACGAGCAGTACTTC.

This chain joins TRBV7-3 and TRBJ2-5; 15 positions match TRBD2. V gave up 5 bases and J gave up 5 bases; unmatched junction bases: 9. The CDR3 is made up of 17 amino acids. The V gene's germline CDR1 is SGHTA and CDR2 FQGTGA. CDR3 region: CASSPRTSGGAGETQYF. Here the CDR3 DNA reads TGTGCCAGCAGCCCCCGGACTAGCGGGGGGGCCGGGGAGACCCAGTACTTC.

This rearrangement joins TRBV11-3 to TRBJ2-3; D might be TRBD2 (5 bases). V lost 0 bases to trimming and J lost 2 bases, with 6 bases between them. The CDR3 runs to 14 residues. Germline V gives CDR1 SGHNT, CDR2 YENEEA. The CDR3 spells CASSLDSATDTQYF. The CDR3 DNA sequence: TGTGCCAGCAGCTTAGATAGCGCCACAGATACGCAGTATTTT.

The V gene is TRBV2, the J gene TRBJ2-5; 13 nucleotides match TRBD2. The CDR3 is 14 amino acids. Trimming at V came to 7 bases and at J to 7 bases, leaving 6 bases not matched to a gene. Germline V gene sequence: CDR1 SNHLY, CDR2 FYNNEI. The CDR3 loop is CASTTSGGKGTQYF. In DNA, the CDR3 is TGTGCCAGCACGACTAGCGGGGGGAAAGGGACCCAGTACTTC.